The T cell receptor (beta chain) described here comes from a study of T cell responses to AZD1222 COVID-19 vaccine. Whole-study findings and limits: White British ancestry dominated among donors, who included more females, and clonal diversity was possibly underestimated. Vaccine-associated CD4 TCRs spanned spike, dominant at 160-218 and 743-854. After two AZD1222 doses, spike-specific TCR breadth and depth rose versus day 0. Without day 14 samples, only post-peak T cell repertoires were studied.

Here immunoSEQ multiplex PCR was the method, and the copy in TCRdb shows in-frame clones only, minus some. This repertoire shows about 100,000 clones, about 87% found once; its top ten account for more than 3.5%. Comment on this clone: The target antigen is unknown.

The ends were cut back, 2 bases at V and 5 bases at J, with 10 bases in the middle. CDR1 is SGHTA, CDR2 FQGNSA, per germline. This CDR3 is 13 amino acids long. The chain has TRBV7-2 and TRBJ2-7, with unresolved D. This material consisted of peripheral blood, taken on day 0 of MenACWY control vaccination. This clonotype was obtained from an adult in good health. In DNA, the CDR3 is TGTGCCAGCAGCTTATCGGTAGAGGACGAGCAGTACTTC. This gives the protein CASSLSVEDEQYF.